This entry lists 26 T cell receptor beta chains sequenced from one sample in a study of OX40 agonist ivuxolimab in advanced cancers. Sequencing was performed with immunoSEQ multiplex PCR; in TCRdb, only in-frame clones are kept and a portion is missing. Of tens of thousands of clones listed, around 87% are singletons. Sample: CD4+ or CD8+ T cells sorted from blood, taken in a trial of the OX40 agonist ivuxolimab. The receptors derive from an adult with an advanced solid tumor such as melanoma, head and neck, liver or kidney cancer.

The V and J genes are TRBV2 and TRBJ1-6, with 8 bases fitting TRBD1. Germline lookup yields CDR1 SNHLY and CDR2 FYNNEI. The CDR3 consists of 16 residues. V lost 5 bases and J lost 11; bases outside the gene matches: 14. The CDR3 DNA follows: TGTGCCAGCAGTTATTCGCCGGGCAGGGACAGGCCACCCCTCCACTTT. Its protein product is CASSYSPGRDRPPLHF.

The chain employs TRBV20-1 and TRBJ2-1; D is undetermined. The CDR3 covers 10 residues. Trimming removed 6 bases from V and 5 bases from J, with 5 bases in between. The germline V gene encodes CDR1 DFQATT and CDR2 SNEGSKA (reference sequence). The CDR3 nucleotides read TGCAGTGCCCACAACAATGAGCAGTTCTTC. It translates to CSAHNNEQFF.

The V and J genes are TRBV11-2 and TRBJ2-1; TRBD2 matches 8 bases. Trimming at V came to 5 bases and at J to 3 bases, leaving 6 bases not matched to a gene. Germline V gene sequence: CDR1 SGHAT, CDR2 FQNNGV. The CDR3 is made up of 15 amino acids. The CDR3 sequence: CASSERLANYNEQFF. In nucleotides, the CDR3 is TGTGCCAGCAGCGAGCGACTAGCGAACTACAATGAGCAGTTCTTC.

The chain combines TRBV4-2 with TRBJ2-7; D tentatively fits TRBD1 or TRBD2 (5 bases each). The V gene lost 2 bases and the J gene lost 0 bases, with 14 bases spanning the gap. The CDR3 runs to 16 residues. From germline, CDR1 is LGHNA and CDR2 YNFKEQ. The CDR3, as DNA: TGTGCCAGCAGCCAAAAGGGGCAGGGACGCTCCTACGAGCAGTACTTC. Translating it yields CASSQKGQGRSYEQYF.

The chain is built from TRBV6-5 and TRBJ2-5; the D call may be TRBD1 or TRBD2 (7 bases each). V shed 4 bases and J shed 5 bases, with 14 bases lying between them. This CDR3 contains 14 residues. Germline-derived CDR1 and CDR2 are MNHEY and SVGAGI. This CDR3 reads CASSFRGGSETQYF. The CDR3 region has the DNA TGTGCCAGCAGTTTCAGGGGGGGAAGCGAGACCCAGTACTTC.

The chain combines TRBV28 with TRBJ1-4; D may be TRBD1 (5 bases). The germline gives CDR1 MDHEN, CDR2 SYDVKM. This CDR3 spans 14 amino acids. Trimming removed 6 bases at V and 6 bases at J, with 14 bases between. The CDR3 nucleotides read TGTGCCAGCAGGGACAATATGCTTTATGAAAAACTGTTTTTT. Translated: CASRDNMLYEKLFF. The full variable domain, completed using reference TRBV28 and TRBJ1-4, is DVKVTQSSRYLVKRTGEKVFLECVQDMDHENMFWYRQDPGLGLRLIYFSYDVKMKEKGDIPEGYSVSREKKERFSLILESASTNQTSMYLCASRDNMLYEKLFFGSGTQLSVL.

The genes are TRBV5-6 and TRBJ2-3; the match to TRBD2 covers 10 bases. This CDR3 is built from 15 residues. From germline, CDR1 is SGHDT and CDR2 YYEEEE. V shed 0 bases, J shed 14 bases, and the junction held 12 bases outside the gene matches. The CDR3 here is CASSLAPAGGGFLYF. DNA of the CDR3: TGTGCCAGCAGCTTGGCCCCAGCGGGGGGGGGATTTCTGTATTTT.

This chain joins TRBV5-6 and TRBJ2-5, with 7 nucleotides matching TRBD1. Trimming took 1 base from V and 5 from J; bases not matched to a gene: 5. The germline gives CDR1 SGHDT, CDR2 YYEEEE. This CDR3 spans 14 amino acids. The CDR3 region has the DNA TGTGCCAGCAGCTTGAGACAGGGTATTGAGACCCAGTACTTC. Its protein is CASSLRQGIETQYF.

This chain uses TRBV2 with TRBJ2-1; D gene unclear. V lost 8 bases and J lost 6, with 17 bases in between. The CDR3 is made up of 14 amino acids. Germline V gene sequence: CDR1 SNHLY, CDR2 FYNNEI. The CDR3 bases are TGTGCCAGCGCTGGGGTCATGGACGGCAATGAGCAGTTCTTC. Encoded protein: CASAGVMDGNEQFF.

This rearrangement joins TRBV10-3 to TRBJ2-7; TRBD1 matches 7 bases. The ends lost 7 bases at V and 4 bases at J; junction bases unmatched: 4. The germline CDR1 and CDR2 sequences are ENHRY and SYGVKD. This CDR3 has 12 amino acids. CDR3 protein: CAIMGQTYEQYF. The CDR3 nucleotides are TGTGCCATCATGGGACAGACATACGAGCAGTACTTC.

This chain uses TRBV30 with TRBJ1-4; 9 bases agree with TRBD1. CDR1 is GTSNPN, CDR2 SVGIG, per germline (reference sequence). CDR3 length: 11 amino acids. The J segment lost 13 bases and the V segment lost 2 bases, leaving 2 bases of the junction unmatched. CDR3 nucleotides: TGTGCCTGGAGTACAGGGGGCACACTGTTTTTT. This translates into CAWSTGGTLFF. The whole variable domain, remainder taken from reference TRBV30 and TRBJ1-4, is SQTIHQWPATLVQPVGSPLSLECTVEGTSNPNLYWYRQAAGRGLQLLFYSVGIGQISSEVPQNLSASRPQDRQFILSSKKLLLSDSGFYLCAWSTGGTLFFGSGTQLSVL.

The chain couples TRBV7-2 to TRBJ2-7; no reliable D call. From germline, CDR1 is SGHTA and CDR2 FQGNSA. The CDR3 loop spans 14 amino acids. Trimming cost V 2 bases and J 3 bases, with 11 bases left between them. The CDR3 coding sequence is TGTGCCAGCAGCTTATCCCATCCTAACTACGAGCAGTACTTC. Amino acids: CASSLSHPNYEQYF.

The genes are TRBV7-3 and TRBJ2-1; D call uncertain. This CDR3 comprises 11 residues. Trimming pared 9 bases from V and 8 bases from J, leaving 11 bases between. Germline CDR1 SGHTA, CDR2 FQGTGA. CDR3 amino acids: CASGQADEQFF. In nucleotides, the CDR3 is TGTGCCAGTGGGCAGGCCGATGAGCAGTTCTTC. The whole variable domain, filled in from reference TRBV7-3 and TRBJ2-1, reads GAGVSQTPSNKVTEKGKYVELRCDPISGHTALYWYRQSLGQGPEFLIYFQGTGAADDSGLPNDRFFAVRPEGSVSTLKIQRTERGDSAVYLCASGQADEQFFGPGTRLTVL.

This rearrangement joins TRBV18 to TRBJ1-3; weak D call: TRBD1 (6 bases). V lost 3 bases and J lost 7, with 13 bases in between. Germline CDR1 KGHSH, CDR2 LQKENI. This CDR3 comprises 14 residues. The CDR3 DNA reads TGTGCCAGCTCACCGAATCGACAGGCCAACACCATATATTTT. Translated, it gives CASSPNRQANTIYF.

The CDR3 sequence is CASSGGRSTDTQYF. CDR3 coding DNA: TGTGCCAGCAGCGGGGGGAGAAGCACAGATACGCAGTATTTT. V gene TRBV11-3 combines with J gene TRBJ2-3, with a possible D match to TRBD2 (6 bases). Germline assignment: CDR1 SGHNT and CDR2 YENEEA. V shed 5 bases and J shed 0 bases, with 9 bases lying between them. The length of the CDR3 is 14 residues.

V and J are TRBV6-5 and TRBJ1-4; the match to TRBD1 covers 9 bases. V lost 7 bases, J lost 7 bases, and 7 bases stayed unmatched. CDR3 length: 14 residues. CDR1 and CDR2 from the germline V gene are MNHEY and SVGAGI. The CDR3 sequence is CASNLGTGFEKLFF. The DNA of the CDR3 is TGTGCCAGCAACCTCGGGACAGGGTTTGAAAAACTGTTTTTT.

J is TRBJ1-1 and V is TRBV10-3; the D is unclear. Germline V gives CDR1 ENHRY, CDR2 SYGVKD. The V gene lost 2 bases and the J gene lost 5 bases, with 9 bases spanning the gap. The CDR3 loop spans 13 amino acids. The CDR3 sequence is CAISENTRTEAFF. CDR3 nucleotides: TGTGCCATCAGTGAGAATACTCGTACTGAAGCTTTCTTT.

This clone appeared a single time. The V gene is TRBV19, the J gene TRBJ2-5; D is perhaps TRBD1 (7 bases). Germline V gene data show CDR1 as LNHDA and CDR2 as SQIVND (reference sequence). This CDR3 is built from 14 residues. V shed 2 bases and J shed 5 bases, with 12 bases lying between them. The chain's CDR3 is CASSIRGGGETQYF. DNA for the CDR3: TGTGCCAGTAGTATACGTGGAGGGGGCGAGACCCAGTACTTC.

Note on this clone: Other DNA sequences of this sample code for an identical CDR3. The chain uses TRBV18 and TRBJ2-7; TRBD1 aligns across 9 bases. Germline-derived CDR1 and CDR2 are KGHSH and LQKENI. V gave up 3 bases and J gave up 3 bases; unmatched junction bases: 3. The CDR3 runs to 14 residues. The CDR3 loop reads CASSPGTGNYEQYF. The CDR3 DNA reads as TGTGCCAGCTCACCCGGGACAGGGAACTACGAGCAGTACTTC. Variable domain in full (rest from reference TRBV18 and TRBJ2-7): NAGVMQNPRHLVRRRGQEARLRCSPMKGHSHVYWYRQLPEEGLKFMVYLQKENIIDESGMPKERFSAEFPKEGPSILRIQQVVRGDSAAYFCASSPGTGNYEQYFGPGTRLTVT.

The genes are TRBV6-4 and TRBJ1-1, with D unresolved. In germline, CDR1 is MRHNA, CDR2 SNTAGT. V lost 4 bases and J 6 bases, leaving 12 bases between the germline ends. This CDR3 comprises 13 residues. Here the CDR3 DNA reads TGTGCCAGCAGTGCCTCCGGGAGCTCTGAAGCTTTCTTT. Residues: CASSASGSSEAFF.

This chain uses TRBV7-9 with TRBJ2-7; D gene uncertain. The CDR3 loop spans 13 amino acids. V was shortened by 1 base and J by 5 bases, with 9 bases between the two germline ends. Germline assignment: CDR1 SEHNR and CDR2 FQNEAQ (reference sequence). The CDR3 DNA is TGTGCCAGCAGCTTAGAAGGGCCCAACGAGCAGTACTTC. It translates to CASSLEGPNEQYF.

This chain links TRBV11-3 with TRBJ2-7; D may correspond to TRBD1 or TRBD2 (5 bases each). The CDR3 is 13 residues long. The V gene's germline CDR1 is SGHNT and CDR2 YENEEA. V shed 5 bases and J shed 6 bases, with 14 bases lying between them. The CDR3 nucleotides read TGTGCCAGCAGCCGAGGGACGATGGGCGAGCAGTACTTC. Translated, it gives CASSRGTMGEQYF.

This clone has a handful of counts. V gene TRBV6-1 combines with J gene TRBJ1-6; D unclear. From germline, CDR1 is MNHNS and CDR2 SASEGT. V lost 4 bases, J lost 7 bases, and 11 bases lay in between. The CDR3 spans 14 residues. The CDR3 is CASSVRARNSPLHF. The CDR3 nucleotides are TGTGCCAGCAGTGTGCGGGCCCGAAATTCACCCCTCCACTTT.

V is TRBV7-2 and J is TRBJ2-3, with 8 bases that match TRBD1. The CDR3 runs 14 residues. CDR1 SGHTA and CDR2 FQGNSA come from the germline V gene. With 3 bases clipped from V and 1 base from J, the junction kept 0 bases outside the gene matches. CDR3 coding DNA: TGTGCCAGCAGCTTGGACAGGGGCACAGATACGCAGTATTTT. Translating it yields CASSLDRGTDTQYF.

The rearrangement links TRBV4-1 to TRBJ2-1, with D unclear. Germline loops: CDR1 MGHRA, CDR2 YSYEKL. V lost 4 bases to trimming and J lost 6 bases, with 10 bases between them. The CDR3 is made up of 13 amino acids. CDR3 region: CASSPLQPNEQFF. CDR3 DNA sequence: TGCGCCAGCAGCCCACTTCAGCCCAATGAGCAGTTCTTC.

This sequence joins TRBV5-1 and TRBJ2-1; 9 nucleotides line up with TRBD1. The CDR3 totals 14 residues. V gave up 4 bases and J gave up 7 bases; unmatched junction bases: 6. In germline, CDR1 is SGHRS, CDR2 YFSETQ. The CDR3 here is CASSLGQGGNEQFF. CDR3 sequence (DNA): TGCGCCAGCAGCCTGGGACAGGGTGGTAATGAGCAGTTCTTC.